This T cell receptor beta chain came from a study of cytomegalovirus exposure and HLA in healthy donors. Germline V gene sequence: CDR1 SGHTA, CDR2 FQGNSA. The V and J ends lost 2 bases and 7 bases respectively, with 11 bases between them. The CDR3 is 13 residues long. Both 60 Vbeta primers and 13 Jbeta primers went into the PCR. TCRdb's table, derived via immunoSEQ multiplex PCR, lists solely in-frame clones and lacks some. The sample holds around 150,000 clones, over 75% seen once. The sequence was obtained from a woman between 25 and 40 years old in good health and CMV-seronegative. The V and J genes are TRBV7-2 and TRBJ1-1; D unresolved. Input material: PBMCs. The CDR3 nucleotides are TGTGCCAGCAGCTTACCGCCCTTAGATGAAGCTTTCTTT. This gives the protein CASSLPPLDEAFF.